This T cell receptor beta chain originates from a study of human T cells and chemical hapten exposure. Study in general: Per-sample TCR yield variation was attributed mainly to small pooled library volume differences. Study-wide results and caveats: DPC sensitization left the count of TCRs above 1 in 1000 unchanged.

CDR1 MNHEY and CDR2 SVGEGT come from the germline V gene. CDR3 length: 15 residues. Trimming cost V 5 bases and J 2 bases, with 15 bases left between them. It was from unfractionated whole blood that total RNA was extracted. In the library, unique molecular identifiers were attached to individual cDNA molecules. TCRdb reanalysed the 5' RACE reads using MiXCR and keeps one entry per CDR3 protein. The table records 130,000 or so distinct CDR3 sequences, 4.1% of them present only once. This clonotype was counted at least ten times. Its antigen is currently unknown. The chain is built from TRBV6-2 or TRBV6-3 and TRBJ1-1; perhaps TRBD1 as D (6 bases). This TCR was sampled from a female donor in good health. CDR3 sequence reads: CASSTGPGTNTEAFF. As DNA, the CDR3 is TGTGCCAGCAGTACCGGTCCCGGGACAAACACTGAAGCTTTCTTT.